This T cell receptor (beta chain) is drawn from a study of T cells in Graves' hyperthyroidism and ophthalmopathy. This CDR3 is built from 12 residues. Germline loops: CDR1 KGHDR, CDR2 SFDVKD. Trimming removed 10 bases from V and 6 bases from J; junction bases left unmatched: 4. Worth noting for this clonotype: Its specificity is unknown.

TCR beta CDR3 region amplification was performed from RNA transcripts. First-round RT-PCR of the TCR CDR3 relied on the HTBI primer set. Each CDR3 protein is one row after TCRdb ran MiXCR on the multiplex PCR reads. The sample yields about 720,000 distinct CDR3 sequences, about 16% seen once. Points from the study as a whole: Model predictions of ophthalmopathy came a median approximately seven months before onset. In the blood, most expanded thyroid clonotypes above 0.001 appeared as well.

The sequence was obtained from a man aged 18 to 29 with Graves' hyperthyroidism. The rearrangement uses TRBV24-1 and TRBJ1-2; 10 bases align to TRBD1. Sequencing used blood. The CDR3 region has the DNA TGTGCCACGGGACAGGGGCCGGATGGCTACACCTTC. Translation: CATGQGPDGYTF.